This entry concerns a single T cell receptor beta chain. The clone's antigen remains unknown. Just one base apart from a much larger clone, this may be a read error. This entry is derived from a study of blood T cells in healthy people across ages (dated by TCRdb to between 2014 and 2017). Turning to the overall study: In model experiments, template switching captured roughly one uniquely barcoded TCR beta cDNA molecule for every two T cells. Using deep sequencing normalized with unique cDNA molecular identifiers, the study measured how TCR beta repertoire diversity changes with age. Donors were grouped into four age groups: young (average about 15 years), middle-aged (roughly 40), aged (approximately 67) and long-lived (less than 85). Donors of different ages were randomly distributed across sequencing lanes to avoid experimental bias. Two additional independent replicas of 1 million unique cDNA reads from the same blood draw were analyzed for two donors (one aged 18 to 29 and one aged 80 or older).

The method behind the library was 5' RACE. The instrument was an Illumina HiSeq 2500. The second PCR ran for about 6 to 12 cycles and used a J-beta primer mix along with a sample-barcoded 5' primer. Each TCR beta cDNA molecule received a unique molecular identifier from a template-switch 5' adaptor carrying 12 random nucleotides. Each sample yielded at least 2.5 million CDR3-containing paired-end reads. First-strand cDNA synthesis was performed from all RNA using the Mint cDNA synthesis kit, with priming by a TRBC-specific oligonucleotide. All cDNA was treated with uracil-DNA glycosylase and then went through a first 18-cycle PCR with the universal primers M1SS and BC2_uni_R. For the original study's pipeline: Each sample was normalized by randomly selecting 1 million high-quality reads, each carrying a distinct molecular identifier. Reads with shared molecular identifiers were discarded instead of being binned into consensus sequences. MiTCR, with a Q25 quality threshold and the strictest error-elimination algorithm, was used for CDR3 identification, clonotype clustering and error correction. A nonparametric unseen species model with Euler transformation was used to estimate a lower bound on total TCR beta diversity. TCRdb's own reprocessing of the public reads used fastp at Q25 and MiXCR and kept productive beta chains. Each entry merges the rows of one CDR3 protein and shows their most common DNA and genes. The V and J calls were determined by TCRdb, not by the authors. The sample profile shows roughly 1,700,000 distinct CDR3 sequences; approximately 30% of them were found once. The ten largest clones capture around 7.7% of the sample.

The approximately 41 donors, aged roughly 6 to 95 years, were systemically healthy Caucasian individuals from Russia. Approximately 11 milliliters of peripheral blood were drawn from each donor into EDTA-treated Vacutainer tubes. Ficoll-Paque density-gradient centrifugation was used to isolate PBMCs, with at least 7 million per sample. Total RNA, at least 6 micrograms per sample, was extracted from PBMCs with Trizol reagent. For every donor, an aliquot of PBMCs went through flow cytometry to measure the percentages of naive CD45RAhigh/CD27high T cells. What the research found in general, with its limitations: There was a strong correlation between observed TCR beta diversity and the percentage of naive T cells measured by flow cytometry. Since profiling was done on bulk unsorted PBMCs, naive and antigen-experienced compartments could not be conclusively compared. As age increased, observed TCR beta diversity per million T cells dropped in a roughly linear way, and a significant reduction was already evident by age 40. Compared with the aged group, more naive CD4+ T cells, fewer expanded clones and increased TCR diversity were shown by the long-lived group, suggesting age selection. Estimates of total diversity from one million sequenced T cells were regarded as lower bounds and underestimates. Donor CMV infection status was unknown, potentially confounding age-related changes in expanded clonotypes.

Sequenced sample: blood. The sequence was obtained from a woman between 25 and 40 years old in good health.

The sequenced DNA: TGCGCCGGCAGCTTGGTATCCTCTACAGATACGCAGTATTTT. Translated, this gives CAGSLVSSTDTQYF. Recombination joined TRBV5-1 with TRBJ2-3, with an unclear D gene assignment. The cysteine opens and the phenylalanine closes a CDR3 of 14 amino acids. Only CDR3 DNA remains: 42 bases, in frame from the first base. Via the germline V gene, CDR1 is SGHRS and CDR2 YFSETQ.